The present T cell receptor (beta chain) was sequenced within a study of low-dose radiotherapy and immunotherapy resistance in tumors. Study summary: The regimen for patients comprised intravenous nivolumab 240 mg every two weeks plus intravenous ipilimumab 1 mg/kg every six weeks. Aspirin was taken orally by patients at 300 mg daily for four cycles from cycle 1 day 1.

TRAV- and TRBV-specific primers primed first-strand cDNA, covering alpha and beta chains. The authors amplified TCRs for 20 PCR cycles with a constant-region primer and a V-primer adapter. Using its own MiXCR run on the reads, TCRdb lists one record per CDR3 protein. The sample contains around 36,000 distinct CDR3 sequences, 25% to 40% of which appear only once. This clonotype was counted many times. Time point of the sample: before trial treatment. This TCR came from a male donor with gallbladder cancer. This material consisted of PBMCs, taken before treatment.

CDR3 protein: CASSLVETSGALGTQYF. The CDR3 DNA reads as TGTGCCAGCAGCTTAGTTGAAACTAGCGGGGCTCTGGGGACCCAGTACTTC. The chain has TRBV7-8 and TRBJ2-5; 10 bases map to TRBD2. The V segment lost 1 base and the J segment 7 bases; nucleotides outside the gene matches: 12. The CDR3 has 17 residues. The germline V gene has CDR1 SGHVS and CDR2 FQNEAQ.